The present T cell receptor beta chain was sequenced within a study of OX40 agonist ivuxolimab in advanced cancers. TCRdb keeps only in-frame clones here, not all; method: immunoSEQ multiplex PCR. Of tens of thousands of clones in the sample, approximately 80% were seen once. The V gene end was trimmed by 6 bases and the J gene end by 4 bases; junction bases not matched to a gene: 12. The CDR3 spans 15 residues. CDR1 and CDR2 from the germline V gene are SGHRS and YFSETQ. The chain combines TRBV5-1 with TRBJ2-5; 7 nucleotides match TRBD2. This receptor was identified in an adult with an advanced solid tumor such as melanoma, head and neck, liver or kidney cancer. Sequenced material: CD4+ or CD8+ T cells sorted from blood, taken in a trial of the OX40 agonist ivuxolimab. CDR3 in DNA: TGCGCCAGCACGTTGGCGGGGGTTTTTGGAGAGACCCAGTACTTC. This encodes CASTLAGVFGETQYF.